The source of this T cell receptor (beta chain) is a study of monozygotic twins with inflammatory bowel disease. General study points: Similarity of repertoires did not differ between concordant and discordant twins, possibly from limited power.

The CDR3 runs to 13 residues. Template switching introduced UMIs that contain a 6-nucleotide sample barcode. TCRdb reprocessed the 5' RACE reads and reports one entry per CDR3 protein, with no DNA. The sample includes approximately 390,000 distinct CDR3 sequences. On this clonotype itself: The target antigen is unknown.

The chain recombines TRBV12-3 or TRBV12-4 with TRBJ2-7. The source of this sequence is a human donor with ulcerative colitis or Crohn's disease, or a healthy co-twin of an affected twin (not recorded which). The specimen was blood. The CDR3 protein is CASSSRGPYEQYF.